Presented here are 32 T cell receptor beta chains from one specimen sequenced in a study of vaccination and CD4 T cells after COVID-19. The Oncomine TCR Beta short-read assay was applied to DNA of cultured CD4+ T cells. TCRdb ran MiXCR on the PCR reads and lists one entry per CDR3 protein. The sample lists about 9,100 distinct CDR3 sequences, 60% to 80% occurring once. These receptors have no identified antigens. As for treatment: roughly 11-day PBMC culture with coronavirus spike peptide pools or control peptides (ViraFEST assay). The sequenced material came from CD4+ T cells from blood, cultured in vitro. These receptors all stem from a human donor who had recovered from COVID-19.

The V call is TRBV30, the J call TRBJ1-1; D remains unclear. Germline CDR1 reads GTSNPN; CDR2 reads SVGIG (reference sequence). V was trimmed by 4 bases and J by 3 bases, leaving 9 bases between them. This CDR3 has 12 residues. Written as DNA, the CDR3 is TGTGCCTGGAATCCGGGAGACACTGAAGCTTTCTTT. This translates into CAWNPGDTEAFF.

CDR3 DNA: TGTGCCAGCAGCTTGGAAATAGGGCGGGCTGGCTACACCTTC. Its translation: CASSLEIGRAGYTF. The rearrangement links TRBV5-4 to TRBJ1-2, with no clear D. CDR3 size: 14 residues. The germline gives CDR1 SGHNT, CDR2 YYREEE (reference sequence). V was pared by 0 bases and J by 7 bases, with 13 bases between.

V is TRBV10-3 and J is TRBJ1-5; no definite D call. The V gene lost 4 bases and the J gene lost 3 bases, with 13 bases spanning the gap. In germline, CDR1 is ENHRY, CDR2 SYGVKD. The CDR3 is 15 residues long. CDR3 bases: TGTGCCATCAGTGCGGAGGGCGGATACAATCAGCCCCAGCATTTT. It translates to CAISAEGGYNQPQHF.

In nucleotides, the CDR3 is TGTGCCAGCTCACCTATACGCGAAGAGACCCAGTACTTC. Its translation: CASSPIREETQYF. The rearrangement joins TRBV18 to TRBJ2-5, with D uncertain. Germline values: CDR1 KGHSH, CDR2 LQKENI. The V end was cut by 3 bases, the J end by 3 bases, with 8 bases between. The CDR3 consists of 13 residues.

This clonotype was seen a single time. The J gene is TRBJ1-2, the V gene TRBV12-3 or TRBV12-4; 7 bases match TRBD1. V was clipped by 7 bases and J by 4 bases; unmatched bases: 18. The CDR3 sequence is 17 residues long. CDR3 DNA sequence: TGTGCCAGCACCCCCCGCGGCAGGGGGGCTTTCTCCTATGGCTACACCTTC. Amino acids: CASTPRGRGAFSYGYTF.

CDR3 sequence: CASSFDRLAVGELFF. The CDR3 bases are TGTGCCAGCAGTTTTGATCGGCTAGCTGTCGGGGAGCTGTTTTTT. This chain links TRBV27 with TRBJ2-2; TRBD2 is a possible D gene (5 bases). The CDR3 consists of 15 residues. The germline V gene has CDR1 MNHEY and CDR2 SMNVEV (reference sequence). The V gene lost 3 bases and the J gene lost 7 bases, with 15 bases spanning the gap.

The chain employs TRBV20-1 and TRBJ2-7, with 8 bases fitting TRBD2. This CDR3 contains 15 residues. The V gene's germline CDR1 is DFQATT and CDR2 SNEGSKA (reference sequence). V lost 7 bases, J lost 3 bases, and 14 bases stayed unmatched. The CDR3 nucleotides are TGCAGTGTTCCTCAGCGGCGGGGGGCCCTCTACGAGCAGTACTTC. Its protein product is CSVPQRRGALYEQYF.

This clonotype has only one observation. The chain couples TRBV19 to TRBJ2-7; 11 bases align to TRBD1. From germline, CDR1 is LNHDA and CDR2 SQIVND (reference sequence). J lost 1 base, V lost 4 bases, and 6 bases had no gene match. This CDR3 has 16 amino acids. The chain's CDR3 is CASSSSGTGGSYEQYF. The CDR3, as DNA: TGTGCCAGTAGTAGTTCCGGGACAGGGGGGTCCTACGAGCAGTACTTC.

The CDR3 sequence: CASSYDRNYGYTF. The CDR3 DNA reads as TGTGCCAGCAGTTACGACAGGAACTATGGCTACACCTTC. The rearrangement links TRBV6-5 to TRBJ1-2, with a possible D match to TRBD1 (6 bases). Trimming pared 2 bases from V and 2 bases from J, leaving 6 bases between. This CDR3 region has 13 residues. The germline V gene has CDR1 MNHEY and CDR2 SVGAGI.

The chain employs TRBV2 and TRBJ2-3, with 12 bases that match TRBD2. The CDR3 is made up of 15 amino acids. Trimming cost V 5 bases and J 4 bases; bases outside gene matches: 4. Germline V gene sequence: CDR1 SNHLY, CDR2 FYNNEI. The CDR3 is CASSRLAGVADTQYF. The CDR3 coding sequence is TGTGCCAGCAGTAGACTAGCGGGAGTTGCAGATACGCAGTATTTT.

In nucleotides, the CDR3 is TGTGCCATCAGTGATAGTACAGGGGATCAGCCCCAGCATTTT. Its protein product is CAISDSTGDQPQHF. V gene TRBV10-3 combines with J gene TRBJ1-5; 7 bases align to TRBD1. Germline assignment: CDR1 ENHRY and CDR2 SYGVKD. The ends lost 3 bases at V and 5 bases at J; junction bases unmatched: 4. CDR3 length: 14 amino acids.

This chain connects TRBV6-5 to TRBJ1-1; 8 bases match TRBD1. There are 15 residues in the CDR3. V lost 4 bases to trimming and J lost 1 base; unmatched junction nucleotides: 5. Looked up from germline, CDR1 is MNHEY and CDR2 is SVGAGI. CDR3 DNA sequence: TGTGCCAGCAGTTCCGGACAGGGAACGAACACTGAAGCTTTCTTT. Translating it yields CASSSGQGTNTEAFF.

CDR3 DNA: TGTGCCAGCAGTGAAACTAGCGGGGGGGCCGGGGAGGAGACCCAGTACTTC. Protein sequence: CASSETSGGAGEETQYF. The gene calls are TRBV6-1 and TRBJ2-5, with 13 bases fitting TRBD2. The germline V gene has CDR1 MNHNS and CDR2 SASEGT. The CDR3 length is 17 residues. Losses at the gene ends were 2 bases for V and 5 bases for J; bases not matched to a gene: 8.

The J gene is TRBJ1-6, the V gene TRBV7-8; the D is unclear. V lost 7 bases to trimming and J lost 7 bases, with 11 bases between them. The length of the CDR3 is 13 residues. The germline V gene has CDR1 SGHVS and CDR2 FQNEAQ. The CDR3 loop is CASTVAGNSPLHF. CDR3 DNA sequence: TGTGCCAGCACGGTGGCGGGAAATTCACCCCTCCACTTT.

The sample holds one count of this clonotype. The CDR3 nucleotides read TGTGCCAGCAGCTTTCTGGCGGGAGGGCCCGAGCAGTACTTC. This codes for CASSFLAGGPEQYF. The chain carries TRBV11-2 and TRBJ2-7, with 9 bases aligning to TRBD2. The V gene end was trimmed by 3 bases and the J gene end by 6 bases; junction bases not matched to a gene: 6. CDR1 is SGHAT and CDR2 is FQNNGV in the germline V gene. The CDR3 has 14 residues.

This clonotype appeared once. The chain carries TRBV19 and TRBJ1-1; TRBD1 matches at 7 bases. The CDR3 sequence is 15 residues long. Germline CDR1 is LNHDA and CDR2 is SQIVND (reference sequence). V was pared by 6 bases and J by 4 bases, with 11 bases of the junction left unmatched. The CDR3 loop reads CASRQGVVFVTEAFF. The CDR3 DNA sequence: TGTGCCAGTAGGCAGGGGGTCGTTTTCGTCACTGAAGCTTTCTTT.

This clonotype was detected only a few times. V usage is TRBV20-1 and J usage is TRBJ1-5; D is possibly TRBD1 (5 bases). CDR3 length: 13 residues. Trimming took off 5 bases at V and 6 bases at J, with 14 bases between the two ends. Germline V gives CDR1 DFQATT, CDR2 SNEGSKA (reference sequence). Here the CDR3 DNA reads TGCAGTGCTGGGGAGGGGCCCGGTCAGCCCCAGCATTTT. Translation gives CSAGEGPGQPQHF.

The chain combines TRBV20-1 with TRBJ2-7, with TRBD2 identical over 7 bases. The CDR3 has 15 residues. Per germline, CDR1 DFQATT and CDR2 SNEGSKA (reference sequence). The junction had 11 bases not matched to a gene; V was cut back by 1 base and J by 5 bases. CDR3 protein: CSARGTLAGAHEQYF. The CDR3 nucleotides read TGCAGTGCTAGAGGGACGTTGGCGGGAGCCCACGAGCAGTACTTC.

This clonotype was observed a few times. This chain uses TRBV19 with TRBJ1-1; D remains unclear. CDR3 length: 14 amino acids. Germline CDR1 LNHDA, CDR2 SQIVND (reference sequence). The V end was cut by 0 bases, the J end by 1 base, with 6 bases between. DNA for the CDR3: TGTGCCAGTAGTATAGATACCGGGAACACTGAAGCTTTCTTT. Its translation is CASSIDTGNTEAFF. Looking up the rest from reference TRBV19 and TRBJ1-1 gives the full variable domain: DGGITQSPKYLFRKEGQNVTLSCEQNLNHDAMYWYRQDPGQGLRLIYYSQIVNDFQKGDIAEGYSVSREKKESFPLTVTSAQKNPTAFYLCASSIDTGNTEAFFGQGTRLTVV.

V is TRBV10-3 and J is TRBJ1-5; possibly TRBD1 for D (5 bases). The V and J ends lost 4 bases and 2 bases respectively, with 9 bases between them. This CDR3 comprises 14 residues. The germline gives CDR1 ENHRY, CDR2 SYGVKD. The CDR3 bases are TGTGCCATCAGTGCGGGGCCGGGCAATCAGCCCCAGCATTTT. Protein: CAISAGPGNQPQHF.

The V and J genes are TRBV2 and TRBJ1-1, with D maybe TRBD1 (5 bases). This CDR3 has 15 amino acids. Trimming removed 0 bases at V and 6 bases at J, with 14 bases between. Germline CDR1 reads SNHLY; CDR2 reads FYNNEI. This chain's CDR3 is CASSEAGQGRAEAFF. DNA of the CDR3: TGTGCCAGCAGTGAAGCTGGGCAGGGTAGGGCTGAAGCTTTCTTT.

The chain combines TRBV6-1 with TRBJ2-7; 10 bases align to TRBD1. Trimming at V came to 6 bases and at J to 4 bases, leaving 6 bases not matched to a gene. CDR1 MNHNS and CDR2 SASEGT come from the germline V gene. This CDR3 is 14 amino acids long. CDR3 sequence reads: CASRPWTGGYEQYF. The CDR3, as DNA: TGTGCCAGCAGACCCTGGACAGGGGGGTACGAGCAGTACTTC.

This clonotype appeared a few times. The V gene is TRBV7-9, the J gene TRBJ1-1; D is possibly TRBD1 (5 bases). CDR3 length: 14 amino acids. The germline gives CDR1 SEHNR, CDR2 FQNEAQ (reference sequence). The V gene lost 6 bases and the J gene lost 0 bases, with 11 bases spanning the gap. The CDR3 DNA is TGTGCCAGCAGGACGGGGGGTTTGAACACTGAAGCTTTCTTT. Its translation: CASRTGGLNTEAFF.

The CDR3 region is CASGEAGNTIYF. The DNA of the CDR3 is TGTGCCAGCGGAGAAGCTGGAAACACCATATATTTT. The chain links TRBV28 to TRBJ1-3; D unclear. Germline V gives CDR1 MDHEN, CDR2 SYDVKM. V was trimmed by 8 bases and J by 2 bases, leaving 7 bases between them. The CDR3 runs 12 residues.

The CDR3 sequence: CASSSQKQTTYEQYF. For the CDR3, the DNA is TGTGCCAGCAGCTCTCAAAAACAGACTACCTACGAGCAGTACTTC. The chain couples TRBV5-4 to TRBJ2-7, with D maybe TRBD2 (5 bases). The CDR3 covers 15 residues. Germline CDR1 is SGHNT and CDR2 is YYREEE (reference sequence). Between the trimmed V and J ends, which lost 3 bases and 2 bases, there was a span of 15 bases.

This chain uses TRBV20-1 with TRBJ2-1; D not certain. The CDR3 has 14 amino acids. V was trimmed by 6 bases and J by 6 bases, leaving 18 bases between them. Germline CDR1 and CDR2: DFQATT and SNEGSKA (reference sequence). CDR3 amino acids: CSAMWKLVTNEQFF. Here the CDR3 DNA reads TGCAGTGCAATGTGGAAGCTCGTAACCAATGAGCAGTTCTTC.

The chain carries TRBV15 and TRBJ2-1; 7 bases agree with TRBD2. Germline lookup yields CDR1 LNHNV and CDR2 YYDKDF (reference sequence). The trim removed 5 bases at V and 7 bases at J, leaving 11 bases unmatched. The CDR3 consists of 15 residues. The CDR3 DNA is TGTGCCACCAGCGGCACAGCCGCGGGAGAGAATGAGCAGTTCTTC. Residues: CATSGTAAGENEQFF.

This chain joins TRBV10-3 and TRBJ1-2, with unresolved D. Germline-derived CDR1 and CDR2 are ENHRY and SYGVKD. V lost 3 bases to trimming and J lost 4 bases, with 15 bases between them. CDR3 length equals 15 residues. The CDR3 DNA reads as TGTGCCATCAGTGAACCCGGCACCACCTTCTATGGCTACACCTTC. Protein: CAISEPGTTFYGYTF.

This clonotype was seen a few times. This sequence joins TRBV6-5 and TRBJ1-2; TRBD1 might be the D (6 bases). This CDR3 is 18 amino acids long. V was cut by 2 bases and J by 4 bases, with 23 bases left in between. CDR1 is MNHEY and CDR2 is SVGAGI in the germline V gene. CDR3 in amino acids: CASSYIGRGPLWTYGYTF. As DNA, the CDR3 is TGTGCCAGCAGTTACATAGGGCGGGGGCCTCTCTGGACCTATGGCTACACCTTC.

The genes are TRBV6-5 and TRBJ1-2, with D possibly being TRBD1 (5 bases). In germline, CDR1 is MNHEY, CDR2 SVGAGI. The CDR3 consists of 15 residues. The V end was cut by 4 bases, the J end by 4 bases, with 16 bases between. The CDR3 region is CASSSLQAPGYGYTF. The DNA of the CDR3 is TGTGCCAGCAGTTCCCTACAGGCTCCTGGCTATGGCTACACCTTC.

The chain carries TRBV20-1 and TRBJ1-1, with TRBD1 as a possible D gene (5 bases). With 1 base removed from V and 4 bases from J, the gap between germline ends came to 13 bases. Germline values: CDR1 DFQATT, CDR2 SNEGSKA (reference sequence). The CDR3 totals 14 residues. CDR3 loop: CSARGTGMGTEAFF. The DNA of the CDR3 is TGCAGTGCTAGAGGAACAGGCATGGGCACTGAAGCTTTCTTT.

The chain couples TRBV19 to TRBJ1-1, with TRBD1 as a possible D gene (5 bases). Trimming took off 4 bases at V and 1 base at J, with 7 bases between the two ends. The V gene's germline CDR1 is LNHDA and CDR2 SQIVND (reference sequence). This CDR3 contains 13 residues. This CDR3 is CASSTDRNTEAFF. The CDR3 DNA sequence: TGTGCCAGTAGTACCGACAGGAACACTGAAGCTTTCTTT.